This T cell receptor beta chain was identified in a study of shared clonotypes between healthy human individuals. V lost 4 bases and J lost 2; bases outside the gene matches: 1. Germline lookup yields CDR1 LNHDA and CDR2 SQIVND (reference sequence). The CDR3 length is 13 residues. Profiled with immunoSEQ multiplex PCR; TCRdb holds only in-frame clones, not every one. The sample contains hundreds of thousands of clones, about 80% of which appear only once. V and J are TRBV19 and TRBJ2-5; 7 nucleotides line up with TRBD1. What was sequenced was memory CD4+ T cells sorted from blood. Regarding subset: CD45RA-negative fraction. This TCR was recovered from a young woman in good health. CDR3 bases: TGTGCCAGTAGTAGGGACAGACAAGAGACCCAGTACTTC. Its protein is CASSRDRQETQYF.